This T cell receptor beta chain was identified in a study of T cell repertoires in cytomegalovirus infection. The wider study: Carrying CMV and the relevant HLA type showed in public TCR beta signatures.

In regard to this clonotype: The antigen is not known.

TCRdb ran MiXCR on the reads and lists one entry per CDR3 protein. The repertoire holds about half a million distinct CDR3 sequences, with roughly a third as singletons. Trimming removed 7 bases at V and 3 bases at J, with 12 bases between. This CDR3 is built from 13 residues. Study results and limitations: HLA-C-restricted, CMV-specific TCR beta clonotypes were dominant ex vivo. Pooled public TCR beta family frequency picked out CMV carriers with the relevant HLA.

This clonotype was sampled from a human donor in good health (CMV status not recorded). Some clones in this sample may be carry-over from other donors' samples. This specimen consisted of cultured PBMCs, obtained from culture after CMV antigen stimulation. V usage is TRBV12-3 or TRBV12-4 and J usage is TRBJ2-5, with unresolved D. CDR3 sequence reads: CASNENIEETQYF. The CDR3 DNA sequence: TGTGCCAGCAACGAGAACATAGAAGAGACCCAGTACTTC.